A selection of T cell receptor beta chains follows, all from one sample in a study of cytomegalovirus exposure and HLA in healthy donors. The repertoire was sequenced with immunoSEQ multiplex PCR; TCRdb's copy has only in-frame clones and lacks some. The sample lists 95,000 to 100,000 clones; about 80% were seen once. The sample was PBMCs. The receptors here all came from a middle-aged man in good health and CMV-seronegative. The CDR3 runs from the conserved cysteine through the conserved F or W.

J,V,CDR3
TRBJ1-1,TRBV7-6,CASSNPGQVYTF
TRBJ2-1,TRBV7-2,CASSYTEVDEQFF
TRBJ2-1,TRBV7-3,CASSPRSGSNEQFF
TRBJ1-5,TRBV7-4,CAGPTGTESNQPQHF
TRBJ2-3,TRBV6-4,CASSDGAGGTDTQYF
TRBJ1-2,TRBV7-2,CASSYRTGDGYTF
TRBJ1-5,TRBV30,CAWRHGNNQPQHF
TRBJ1-6,TRBV27,CASSLAHQTHYNSPLHF
TRBJ2-2,TRBV7-2,CASSWGQGADTGELFF
TRBJ2-2,TRBV7-2,CASSMGGGPTGELFF
TRBJ1-5,TRBV7-2,CASSLGGTSNQPQHF
TRBJ2-1,TRBV5-4,CASSKGQGDNEQFF
TRBJ1-1,TRBV7-8,CASSFGQGETEAFF
TRBJ2-1,TRBV14,CASSPKGLAGVEQFF
TRBJ1-5,TRBV6-6,CASSYSNSNQPQHF
TRBJ1-2,TRBV4-1,CASSQAGTGLNYGYTF
TRBJ2-5,TRBV19,CASSPGTTLETQYF
TRBJ1-2,TRBV4-1,CASSQAGTGRAKPGYTF
TRBJ1-2,TRBV5-5,CASSPDRVNYGYTF
TRBJ2-5,TRBV6-1,CASKKATGVVETQYF
TRBJ2-3,TRBV30,CAWRTSGGADTQYF
TRBJ1-4,TRBV7-8,CASSFPGGADEKLFF
TRBJ1-1,TRBV29-1,CSALQGRTEAFF
TRBJ2-6,TRBV15,CATSTASSGANVLTF
TRBJ1-1,TRBV30,CAWSEGQFDTEAFF
TRBJ1-5,TRBV19,CASSIGGSNQPQHF
TRBJ1-2,TRBV19,CASTSRRGDGYTF
TRBJ2-1,TRBV29-1,CSVETNYNEQFF
TRBJ2-7,TRBV5-1,CASSLGGSQNSYEQYF
TRBJ2-5,TRBV7-3,CASSLGSVSGPQETQYF
TRBJ1-2,TRBV18,CASSPWRDGGYTF
TRBJ2-2,TRBV12-5,CASGSRTGGYTGELFF
TRBJ2-5,TRBV7-9,CAGGTGDQETQYF
TRBJ2-7,TRBV19,CATSSDRFSYEQYF
TRBJ1-1,TRBV19,CASTPTGGGTEAFF
TRBJ1-1,TRBV6-4,CASSAPQNTEAFF
TRBJ2-1,TRBV12-5,CASGLRLAGYGGHNEQFF
TRBJ1-1,TRBV6-5,CASSYEGQGNTEAFF
.,TRBV19,CASSPTSVSYEQYF
TRBJ2-7,TRBV5-1,CASRASGGVSAYEQYF
TRBJ1-2,TRBV5-4,CASSLGDRGNGYTF
TRBJ2-7,TRBV7-8,CASSRQRTAYEQYF
TRBJ2-1,TRBV23-1,CASSHHVLAVIYNEQFF